This T cell receptor beta chain was found in a study of OX40 agonist ivuxolimab in advanced cancers. Peripheral blood came from all dose cohorts at three timepoints. The CDR3 length is 12 residues. CDR1 is SGHKS, CDR2 YYEKEE, per germline (reference sequence). Trimming took 3 bases from V and 6 from J; bases not matched to a gene: 2. Here immunoSEQ multiplex PCR was the method, and the copy in TCRdb shows in-frame clones only, minus some. The sample contains 50,000 to 65,000 clones, around four fifths of which appear only once. The TCR comes from an adult with an advanced solid tumor such as melanoma, head and neck, liver or kidney cancer. The rearrangement uses TRBV5-5 and TRBJ2-7; 8 bases fit TRBD1. Source: CD4+ or CD8+ T cells sorted from blood, taken in a trial of the OX40 agonist ivuxolimab. This chain's CDR3 is CASSYTGGEQYF. CDR3 DNA: TGTGCCAGCAGCTATACAGGGGGCGAGCAGTACTTC.